The 15 T cell receptor beta chains below all came from one sample that was sequenced in a study of T cells in Graves' hyperthyroidism and ophthalmopathy. Amplification of TCR beta CDR3 regions was performed using RNA transcripts as template. The HTBI primer set served for first-round RT-PCR of the TCR CDR3. TCRdb recomputed calls from the multiplex PCR reads with MiXCR, one row per CDR3 protein. The sample includes under 40,000 distinct CDR3 sequences, about 52% seen only once; the top ten take 25%. The specimen was blood. The receptors come from a middle-aged woman with Graves' ophthalmopathy.

This clonotype was detected once. V gene TRBV10-1 combines with J gene TRBJ1-1; D remains unclear. The CDR3 contains 13 residues. Between the trimmed V and J ends, which lost 2 bases and 3 bases, there was a span of 7 bases. Germline CDR1 reads WNHNN; CDR2 reads SYGVQD (reference sequence). The DNA for the CDR3 is TGCGCCAGCAGTGAGCGGACTCACACTGAAGCTTTCTTT. Translated, it gives CASSERTHTEAFF.

The chain is built from TRBV6-2 or TRBV6-3 and TRBJ2-7; maybe TRBD2 (6 bases). The CDR3 length is 15 residues. Between the trimmed V and J ends, which lost 8 bases and 2 bases, there was a span of 19 bases. The germline V gene encodes CDR1 MNHEY and CDR2 SVGEGT. The DNA for the CDR3 is TGTGCCAGCCGGGACTCTAACGGGCTAGCCTACGAGCAGTACTTC. This encodes CASRDSNGLAYEQYF.

The V and J genes are TRBV2 and TRBJ2-5; 9 positions match TRBD1. Per the germline V gene, CDR1 is SNHLY and CDR2 is FYNNEI. This CDR3 has 16 amino acids. V shed 3 bases, J shed 3 bases, and the junction held 8 bases outside the gene matches. In nucleotides, the CDR3 is TGTGCCAGCAGTGATGGGCCCCGGGACAGGGAAGAGACCCAGTACTTC. This translates into CASSDGPRDREETQYF.

As regards this clonotype: This may be a read error: a much more frequent sequence differs by one nucleotide. The genes are TRBV28 and TRBJ1-4; D gene unclear. Looked up from germline, CDR1 is MDHEN and CDR2 is SYDVKM. This CDR3 comprises 14 residues. V lost 4 bases to trimming and J lost 8 bases, with 14 bases between them. Here the CDR3 DNA reads TGTGCCAGCAGTTCGGACGGGTCTGGGGAAAAACTGTTTTTT. It encodes CASSSDGSGEKLFF.

On this clonotype: Relative to the germline gene, one junction end is altered; a read error may explain this. The chain carries TRBV5-1 and TRBJ2-1, with a weak D call TRBD2 (5 bases). Germline V lookup: CDR1 SGHRS, CDR2 YFSETQ. This CDR3 spans 14 amino acids. DNA of the CDR3: TGCGCCGGCAGCTTGTTGTCCGGGGTCAATGAGCAGTTCTTC. This translates into CAGSLLSGVNEQFF.

This clonotype was seen many times. The V gene is TRBV28, the J gene TRBJ2-5, with D perhaps given as TRBD1 or TRBD2 (7 bases each). This CDR3 comprises 15 residues. The V gene's germline CDR1 is MDHEN and CDR2 SYDVKM. Trimming pared 3 bases from V and 5 bases from J, leaving 16 bases between. CDR3 sequence reads: CASSLYRGGSETQYF. The DNA of the CDR3 is TGTGCCAGCAGTTTGTACAGGGGAGGGTCTGAGACCCAGTACTTC.

The rearrangement joins TRBV6-2 or TRBV6-3 to TRBJ1-1; D not resolved. The V end lost 6 bases, the J end lost 10 bases, and 18 bases lay between the germline ends. Looked up from germline, CDR1 is MNHEY and CDR2 is SVGEGT. There are 13 residues in the CDR3. The CDR3 protein is CASSPTYNTGAFF. For the CDR3, the DNA is TGTGCCAGCAGCCCGACTTATAACACGGGAGCTTTCTTT.

This clonotype is medium-sized. This rearrangement joins TRBV20-1 to TRBJ2-7; 7 positions match TRBD1. The CDR3 is 14 amino acids. V trimming: 1 base; J trimming: 5 bases; junction bases outside the gene matches: 8. Per germline, CDR1 DFQATT and CDR2 SNEGSKA (reference sequence). In nucleotides, the CDR3 is TGCAGTGCTAGAGGCCAGGGGGAACGGAACGAGCAGTACTTC. Its protein product is CSARGQGERNEQYF.

The sample holds many counts of this clonotype. The V gene is TRBV5-1, the J gene TRBJ1-4, with 9 bases fitting TRBD1. V trimming: 5 bases; J trimming: 7 bases; junction bases outside the gene matches: 3. CDR1 and CDR2 from the germline V gene are SGHRS and YFSETQ. This CDR3 is 13 amino acids long. CDR3 DNA sequence: TGCGCCAGCAGGACAGGGGGAGGTGAAAAACTGTTTTTT. This codes for CASRTGGGEKLFF. Full variable domain (outside the CDR3, taken from reference TRBV5-1 and TRBJ1-4): KAGVTQTPRYLIKTRGQQVTLSCSPISGHRSVSWYQQTPGQGLQFLFEYFSETQRNKGNFPGRFSGRQFSNSRSEMNVSTLELGDSALYLCASRTGGGEKLFFGSGTQLSVL.

This clonotype was observed many times. The chain combines TRBV2 with TRBJ2-5, with 12 bases lining up with TRBD2. CDR3 length equals 15 residues. Germline V gene lookup returns CDR1 SNHLY and CDR2 FYNNEI. The junction had 0 bases not matched to a gene; V was cut back by 2 bases and J by 2 bases. DNA for the CDR3: TGTGCCAGCAGTGAACTAGCGGGGGGGCAAGAGACCCAGTACTTC. It specifies CASSELAGGQETQYF. Full variable domain (rest looked up from reference TRBV2 and TRBJ2-5): EPEVTQTPSHQVTQMGQEVILRCVPISNHLYFYWYRQILGQKVEFLVSFYNNEISEKSEIFDDQFSVERPDGSNFTLKIRSTKLEDSAMYFCASSELAGGQETQYFGPGTRLLVL.

The V call is TRBV20-1, the J call TRBJ1-1; the D gene is possibly TRBD1 (5 bases). V dropped 1 base and J dropped 8 bases, with 11 bases sitting between them. The CDR3 has 12 residues. CDR1 is DFQATT and CDR2 is SNEGSKA in the germline V gene (reference sequence). The CDR3 DNA reads TGCAGTGCTAGAGGTCTTAAGGGGGAAGCTTTCTTT. Protein product: CSARGLKGEAFF.

By sample fraction, this clonotype is medium-sized (0.01 to 0.1%). V is TRBV10-1 and J is TRBJ2-1; D might be TRBD1 (7 bases). The CDR3 totals 13 residues. Germline V lookup: CDR1 WNHNN, CDR2 SYGVQD (reference sequence). Between the trimmed V and J ends, which lost 8 bases and 15 bases, there was a span of 23 bases. The CDR3 sequence is CASLARQGWGLFF. CDR3 in DNA: TGCGCCAGCTTAGCTCGACAGGGTTGGGGACTGTTCTTC.

The genes are TRBV5-4 and TRBJ2-5; a possible D gene is TRBD1 (6 bases). V lost 9 bases to trimming and J lost 2 bases, with 14 bases between them. The CDR3 totals 13 residues. Germline CDR1 SGHNT, CDR2 YYREEE (reference sequence). This chain's CDR3 is CAIAGDAQETQYF. The CDR3 DNA sequence: TGTGCCATCGCAGGGGATGCACAAGAGACCCAGTACTTC.

In this sample, this clonotype is medium-sized. V usage is TRBV24-1 and J usage is TRBJ2-1; the match to TRBD2 covers 8 bases. The junction had 6 bases not matched to a gene; V was cut back by 7 bases and J by 5 bases. There are 14 residues in the CDR3. CDR1 and CDR2 from the germline V gene are KGHDR and SFDVKD. The CDR3 is CATRSGLGDNEQFF. As DNA, the CDR3 is TGTGCCACCAGGTCGGGACTAGGGGACAATGAGCAGTTCTTC.

The chain employs TRBV5-1 and TRBJ2-7, with 9 bases matching TRBD2. V dropped 3 bases and J dropped 3; count of bases not matched to a gene: 10. Germline lookup yields CDR1 SGHRS and CDR2 YFSETQ. The CDR3 is made up of 16 amino acids. The CDR3 DNA reads as TGCGCCAGCAGCTCGTACCACGGGACTAGCAACTACGAGCAGTACTTC. This codes for CASSSYHGTSNYEQYF.